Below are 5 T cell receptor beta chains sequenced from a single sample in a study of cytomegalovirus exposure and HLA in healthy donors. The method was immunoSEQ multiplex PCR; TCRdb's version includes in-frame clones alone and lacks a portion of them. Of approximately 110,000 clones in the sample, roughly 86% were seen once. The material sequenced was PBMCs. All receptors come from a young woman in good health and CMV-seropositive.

DNA for the CDR3: TGTGCCAGCAGCAGCAGGGGCCATTTTTCCTACGAGCAGTACTTC. It yields the protein CASSSRGHFSYEQYF. The genes are TRBV5-6 and TRBJ2-7, with D possibly TRBD1 on 6 matching bases. Germline CDR1 is SGHDT and CDR2 is YYEEEE. The V end was cut by 4 bases, the J end by 1 base, with 15 bases between. The CDR3 is 15 residues long.

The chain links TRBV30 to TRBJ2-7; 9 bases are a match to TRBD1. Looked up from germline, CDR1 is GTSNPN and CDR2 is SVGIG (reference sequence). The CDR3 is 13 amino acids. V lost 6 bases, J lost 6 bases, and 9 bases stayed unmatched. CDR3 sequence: CACPGQGGGEQYF. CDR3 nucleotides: TGTGCCTGCCCGGGACAGGGAGGAGGCGAGCAGTACTTC.

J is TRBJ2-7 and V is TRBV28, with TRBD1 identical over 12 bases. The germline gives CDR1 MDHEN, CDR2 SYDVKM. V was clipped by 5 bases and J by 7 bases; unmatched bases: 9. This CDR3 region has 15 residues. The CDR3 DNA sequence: TGTGCCAGCAGTGGGCCGGGACAGGGGGCGAGGGAGCAGTACTTC. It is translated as CASSGPGQGAREQYF.

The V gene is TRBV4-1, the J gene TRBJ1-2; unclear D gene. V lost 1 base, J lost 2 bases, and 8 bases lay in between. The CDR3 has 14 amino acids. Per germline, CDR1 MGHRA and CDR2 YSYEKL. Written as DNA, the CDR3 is TGCGCCAGCAGCCAAGGGAGGAGCAACTATGGCTACACCTTC. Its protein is CASSQGRSNYGYTF.

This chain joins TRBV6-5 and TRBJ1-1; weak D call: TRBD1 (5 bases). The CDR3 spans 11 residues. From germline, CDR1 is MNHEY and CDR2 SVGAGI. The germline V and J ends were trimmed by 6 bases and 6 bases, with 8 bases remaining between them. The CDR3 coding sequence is TGTGCCAGCAGGCAGGGATCTGAAGCTTTCTTT. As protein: CASRQGSEAFF.